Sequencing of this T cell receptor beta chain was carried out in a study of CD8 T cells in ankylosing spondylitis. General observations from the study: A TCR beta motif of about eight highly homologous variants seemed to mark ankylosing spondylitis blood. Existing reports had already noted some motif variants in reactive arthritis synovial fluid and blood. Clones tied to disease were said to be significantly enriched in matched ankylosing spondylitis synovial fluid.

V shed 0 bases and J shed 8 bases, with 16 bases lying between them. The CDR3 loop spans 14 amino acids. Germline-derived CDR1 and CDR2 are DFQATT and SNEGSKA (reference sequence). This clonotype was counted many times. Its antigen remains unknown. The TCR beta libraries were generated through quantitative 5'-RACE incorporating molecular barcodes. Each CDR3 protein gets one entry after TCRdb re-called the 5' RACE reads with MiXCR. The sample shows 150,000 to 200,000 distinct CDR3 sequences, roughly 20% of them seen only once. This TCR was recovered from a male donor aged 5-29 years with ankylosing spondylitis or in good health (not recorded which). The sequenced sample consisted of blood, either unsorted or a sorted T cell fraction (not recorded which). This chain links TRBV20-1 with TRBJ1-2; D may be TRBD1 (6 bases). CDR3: CSARDTTGWEGYTF. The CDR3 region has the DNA TGCAGTGCTAGAGACACCACAGGGTGGGAAGGCTACACCTTC.